This T cell receptor beta chain was captured in a study of blood T cell repertoires in COVID-19. Study as a whole: Both acute and convalescent COVID-19 samples were obtained from the United States, Italy and Spain. PBMCs, B-cell-depleted T cells, or T cells were the source of the cDNA or gDNA that made up the material.

Study processing details: Estimation of nucleated cell counts was performed using reference gene primer amplification. Profiled with immunoSEQ multiplex PCR; TCRdb holds only in-frame clones, not every one. V, J and clone size were drawn from that table, and D and trimming were deduced from the DNA. The sample contains some 100,000 clones, over 75% of which appear only once. The CDR3 is 15 amino acids. Germline V gene data show CDR1 as LGHDT and CDR2 as YNNKEL (reference sequence). The V gene end was trimmed by 4 bases and the J gene end by 9 bases; junction bases not matched to a gene: 9. The sample consisted of peripheral blood. This TCR was sampled from a woman aged 60-75 years with acute or convalescent COVID-19. This rearrangement joins TRBV3-1 (or the pseudogene TRBV3-2) to TRBJ2-1; TRBD1 matches at 10 bases. The CDR3 sequence is CASSRRGQGSGEQFF. The CDR3 DNA is TGTGCCAGCAGCCGCCGGGGACAGGGGTCGGGTGAGCAGTTCTTC.